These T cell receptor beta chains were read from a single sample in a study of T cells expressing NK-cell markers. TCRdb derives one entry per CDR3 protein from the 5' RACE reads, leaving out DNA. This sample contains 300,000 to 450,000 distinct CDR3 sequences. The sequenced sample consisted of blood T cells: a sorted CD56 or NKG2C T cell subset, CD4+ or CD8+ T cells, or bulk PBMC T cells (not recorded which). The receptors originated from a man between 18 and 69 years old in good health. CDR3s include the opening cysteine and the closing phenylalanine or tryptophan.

CDR3aa: CASSLGGSVSNQPQHF
j_gene: TRBJ1-5
v_gene: TRBV11-2
len: 16

CDR3aa: CASSLERVGSYNSPLHF
j_gene: TRBJ1-6
v_gene: TRBV5-1
len: 17

CDR3aa: CASRGQKIGYEQYF
j_gene: TRBJ2-7
v_gene: TRBV6-1
len: 14

CDR3aa: CSADQHNTGELFF
j_gene: TRBJ2-2
v_gene: TRBV29-1
len: 13

CDR3aa: CSARGLKKTSSTDTQYF
j_gene: TRBJ2-3
v_gene: TRBV20-1
len: 17

CDR3aa: CASSLSKGGGRPQHF
j_gene: TRBJ1-5
v_gene: TRBV27
len: 15

CDR3aa: CASMRTSGYNEQFF
j_gene: TRBJ2-1
v_gene: TRBV19
len: 14

CDR3aa: CAADRTGADYNEQFF
j_gene: TRBJ2-1
v_gene: TRBV6-1
len: 15

CDR3aa: CASSALGTSGVETQYF
j_gene: TRBJ2-5
v_gene: TRBV9
len: 16

CDR3aa: CASSLALGEQYF
j_gene: TRBJ2-7
v_gene: TRBV5-5
len: 12

CDR3aa: CASSVRRQGGRTEAFF
j_gene: TRBJ1-1
v_gene: TRBV2
len: 16

CDR3aa: CASSLSGLNGANVLTF
j_gene: TRBJ2-6
v_gene: TRBV5-6
len: 16